The source of this T cell receptor beta chain is a study of OX40 agonist ivuxolimab in advanced cancers. Study summary: Dose-escalation cases comprised hepatocellular carcinoma, melanoma, renal cell or head and neck cancer. Findings and limits, study-wide: Relatively little clonal expansion, among the lowest observed, appeared in partial responders at 0.1-3.0 mg/kg. At 0.1 to 3.0 mg/kg and by week 6, CD4+ and CD8+ T cells in the blood had expanded clonally.

CDR3 size: 22 residues. V was clipped by 7 bases and J by 1 base; unmatched bases: 26. Germline V gene sequence: CDR1 MDHEN, CDR2 SYDVKM. Sequenced by immunoSEQ multiplex PCR; TCRdb stores in-frame clones only, minus some. The sample lists about 26,000 clones, about 76% seen once, with around 33% in the top ten. To note about this clone: Its matching antigen is unknown.

The sample consisted of CD4+ or CD8+ T cells sorted from blood, taken in a trial of the OX40 agonist ivuxolimab. The chain combines TRBV28 with TRBJ2-1, with 9 bases that match TRBD1. This receptor was taken from an adult with an advanced solid tumor such as melanoma, head and neck, liver or kidney cancer. The CDR3: CASIPGDRALRLERSSYNEQFF. In nucleotides, the CDR3 is TGTGCCAGCATCCCCGGGGACAGGGCCCTCCGTTTGGAGCGGAGTTCCTACAATGAGCAGTTCTTC. The complete variable domain, with remaining parts taken from reference TRBV28 and TRBJ2-1, reads DVKVTQSSRYLVKRTGEKVFLECVQDMDHENMFWYRQDPGLGLRLIYFSYDVKMKEKGDIPEGYSVSREKKERFSLILESASTNQTSMYLCASIPGDRALRLERSSYNEQFFGPGTRLTVL.